This T cell receptor beta chain was retrieved from a study of blood T cell repertoires in COVID-19. Background on the study: T cells, B-cell-depleted T cells, or PBMCs supplied cDNA or gDNA.

Germline values: CDR1 WNHNN, CDR2 SYGVQD (reference sequence). The CDR3 contains 16 residues. V trimming: 2 bases; J trimming: 7 bases; junction bases outside the gene matches: 8. Per the original data handling: Amplification of reference gene primers provided the estimated nucleated cell counts. Produced via immunoSEQ multiplex PCR; TCRdb's table is partial and in-frame only. That table gives V, J and clone size, and the DNA gave D and trimming. The data hold over 45,000 clones, with 81% observed a single time. V and J are TRBV10-1 and TRBJ2-1; 10 nucleotides line up with TRBD2. The material sequenced was peripheral blood. The receptor's source is a woman older than 75 with active or convalescent COVID-19. The CDR3 region is CASSEQLAGVVNEQFF. The CDR3 DNA follows: TGCGCCAGCAGTGAGCAGCTAGCGGGGGTCGTAAATGAGCAGTTCTTC.